The next 21 T cell receptor beta chains were all read from a single sample in a study of T cells in Graves' hyperthyroidism and ophthalmopathy. Amplified TCR beta CDR3 regions derived from RNA transcripts. TCR CDR3 regions were first amplified by RT-PCR with HTBI primers. TCRdb processed the multiplex PCR reads anew with MiXCR; each CDR3 protein has one entry. This sample carries 350,000 or so distinct CDR3 sequences, around a sixth of them seen once, and the ten largest clones take roughly 16%. Sample: blood. These receptor sequences come from a middle-aged woman with Graves' ophthalmopathy.

This clonotype was picked up a small number of times. The rearrangement uses TRBV3-1 and TRBJ2-2; 10 bases line up with TRBD2. The V and J ends lost 4 bases and 15 bases, in that order; junction bases with no gene match: 5. The germline V gene encodes CDR1 LGHDT and CDR2 YNNKEL (reference sequence). The CDR3 covers 12 residues. As DNA, the CDR3 is TGTGCCAGCAGCCCGGGACTAGCGTTGTTGTTTTTT. It translates to CASSPGLALLFF.

This clonotype was counted many times. The CDR3 protein is CASSPGSGLAKNIQYF. The CDR3 nucleotides are TGTGCCAGCAGCCCCGGCAGTGGCCTCGCCAAAAACATTCAGTACTTC. This sequence joins TRBV12-3 or TRBV12-4 and TRBJ2-4; D uncertain. Trimming pared 6 bases from V and 1 base from J, leaving 16 bases between. The CDR3 loop spans 16 amino acids.

This clonotype was counted ten times or more. The chain recombines TRBV29-1 with TRBJ2-5, with 12 bases lining up with TRBD2. Germline V CDR1 and CDR2: SQVTM, ANQGSEA. The junction had 1 base not matched to a gene; V was cut back by 7 bases and J by 4 bases. The CDR3 has 12 amino acids. The CDR3 nucleotides read TGCAGCGGGGGACTAGCGGGAGAGACCCAGTACTTC. This encodes CSGGLAGETQYF.

This clonotype was detected many times. The chain joins TRBV12-3 or TRBV12-4 to TRBJ2-1, with TRBD2 matching 11 bases. V lost 3 bases, J lost 7 bases, and 5 bases stayed unmatched. CDR3 size: 15 residues. The CDR3 spells CASSFTSGRSNEQFF. In DNA form, the CDR3 reads TGTGCCAGCAGTTTCACTAGCGGGAGATCTAATGAGCAGTTCTTC.

The rearrangement joins TRBV28 to TRBJ2-7; 9 bases align to TRBD2. Germline lookup yields CDR1 MDHEN and CDR2 SYDVKM. The trim removed 5 bases at V and 3 bases at J, leaving 8 bases unmatched. This CDR3 comprises 15 residues. The CDR3, as DNA: TGTGCCAGCAGTCCATCGCGGGAGGGCAACTACGAGCAGTACTTC. This codes for CASSPSREGNYEQYF.

This clonotype occurred many times. The chain joins TRBV19 to TRBJ2-7; 13 bases fit TRBD2. J gave up 6 bases and V 5 bases, and 7 bases lay outside the gene matches. The V gene's germline CDR1 is LNHDA and CDR2 SQIVND (reference sequence). The CDR3 loop spans 15 amino acids. DNA for the CDR3: TGTGCCAGTAGTTTTGGGACTAGCGGGAAGGGCGAGCAGTACTTC. Its protein product is CASSFGTSGKGEQYF.

In its sample, this clonotype was seen many times. The genes are TRBV5-1 and TRBJ1-2; 8 nucleotides agree with TRBD1. The trim removed 3 bases at V and 5 bases at J, leaving 6 bases unmatched. The CDR3 sequence is 14 residues long. Germline V lookup: CDR1 SGHRS, CDR2 YFSETQ. CDR3 residues: CASSSGGQAYGYTF. The CDR3 nucleotides read TGCGCCAGCAGCTCAGGGGGACAGGCTTATGGCTACACCTTC.

The chain links TRBV24-1 to TRBJ2-2; 9 bases fit TRBD1. J gave up 1 base and V 7 bases, and 3 bases lay outside the gene matches. Germline loops: CDR1 KGHDR, CDR2 SFDVKD. CDR3 length: 15 residues. The DNA of the CDR3 is TGTGCCACCAGGCCGGGACAGGGGAACACCGGGGAGCTGTTTTTT. Translating gives CATRPGQGNTGELFF.

This clonotype was detected many times. The CDR3 region is CASSAGTGRNYGYTF. The CDR3 bases are TGTGCCAGCAGTGCCGGGACAGGGAGAAACTATGGCTACACCTTC. This chain joins TRBV2 and TRBJ1-2; 9 bases align to TRBD1. The germline CDR1 and CDR2 sequences are SNHLY and FYNNEI. Trimming took 4 bases from V and 2 from J; bases not matched to a gene: 5. This CDR3 is 15 amino acids long.

This clonotype was counted ten times or more. The J gene is TRBJ1-5, the V gene TRBV28; D is undetermined. Trimming shortened V by 4 bases and J by 6 bases, and 7 bases separated the two germline ends. The germline CDR1 and CDR2 sequences are MDHEN and SYDVKM. The CDR3 runs 12 residues. CDR3 coding DNA: TGTGCCAGCAGTTATGGGATTCAGCCCCAGCATTTT. Residues: CASSYGIQPQHF. The whole variable domain, remainder taken from reference TRBV28 and TRBJ1-5, is DVKVTQSSRYLVKRTGEKVFLECVQDMDHENMFWYRQDPGLGLRLIYFSYDVKMKEKGDIPEGYSVSREKKERFSLILESASTNQTSMYLCASSYGIQPQHFGDGTRLSIL.

This clonotype was counted at least ten times. Being one base from a much bigger clone, this may be a read error. The rearrangement uses TRBV2 and TRBJ1-5; D is unresolved. The CDR3 contains 13 residues. Per the germline V gene, CDR1 is SNHLY and CDR2 is FYNNEI. Written as DNA, the CDR3 is TGTGCCAGCAGGGAAGACAGCAATCAGCCCCAGCATTTT. Translated: CASREDSNQPQHF.

This chain uses TRBV6-1 with TRBJ1-2; maybe TRBD1 (6 bases). The CDR3 totals 12 residues. Germline loops: CDR1 MNHNS, CDR2 SASEGT. Trimming took 8 bases from V and 4 from J, leaving 11 bases between them. In DNA form, the CDR3 reads TGTGCCAGCCGGACAGCCTCCTATGGCTACACCTTC. It is translated as CASRTASYGYTF.

The table lists this clonotype with a few counts. For the CDR3, the DNA is TGTGCCAGCAGTTACTCAACAAAAGAGACCCAGTACTTC. Translated, it gives CASSYSTKETQYF. The chain carries TRBV6-2 or TRBV6-3 and TRBJ2-5; D remains unclear. Germline lookup yields CDR1 MNHEY and CDR2 SVGEGT. The CDR3 length is 13 residues. V lost 0 bases and J lost 3, with 5 bases in between.

This clonotype has a count of ten or more. This chain joins TRBV2 and TRBJ2-7, with TRBD2 matching over 10 bases. The V gene's germline CDR1 is SNHLY and CDR2 FYNNEI. CDR3 length: 13 amino acids. After removal of 8 bases from V and 3 bases from J, the junction contained 4 bases not matched to a gene. In DNA, the CDR3 is TGTGCCAGCGGGGGGACTAGCGTCTACGAGCAGTACTTC. Translated, it gives CASGGTSVYEQYF. The entire variable domain, with the rest obtained from reference TRBV2 and TRBJ2-7, is as follows: EPEVTQTPSHQVTQMGQEVILRCVPISNHLYFYWYRQILGQKVEFLVSFYNNEISEKSEIFDDQFSVERPDGSNFTLKIRSTKLEDSAMYFCASGGTSVYEQYFGPGTRLTVT.

V is TRBV27 and J is TRBJ2-1, with TRBD2 matching 12 bases. The CDR3 is 15 amino acids. V lost 4 bases, J lost 13 bases, and 11 bases stayed unmatched. In germline, CDR1 is MNHEY, CDR2 SMNVEV (reference sequence). The CDR3 here is CASSSRTSGIRIQFF. The CDR3 DNA reads as TGTGCCAGCAGTTCACGGACTAGCGGGATTAGAATACAGTTCTTC.

This clonotype occurred many times. The chain couples TRBV12-3 or TRBV12-4 to TRBJ2-2; 12 bases are a match to TRBD2. J gave up 6 bases and V 6 bases, and 8 bases lay outside the gene matches. The CDR3 extends over 16 amino acids. CDR3: CASSSLLAGGPGELFF. The DNA of the CDR3 is TGTGCCAGCAGCTCCCTACTAGCGGGAGGCCCCGGGGAGCTGTTTTTT.

A few counts support this clonotype. The J gene is TRBJ2-5, the V gene TRBV18; possibly TRBD1 for D (6 bases). The CDR3 has 13 residues. Germline V lookup: CDR1 KGHSH, CDR2 LQKENI. Between the trimmed V and J ends, which lost 4 bases and 5 bases, there was a span of 11 bases. The CDR3 sequence is CASSLTGFETQYF. Written as DNA, the CDR3 is TGTGCCAGCTCACTGACAGGTTTCGAGACCCAGTACTTC.

This clonotype was observed at least ten times. CDR3 in amino acids: CSATQENTEAFF. The CDR3 nucleotides read TGCAGTGCTACACAGGAGAACACTGAAGCTTTCTTT. The V and J genes are TRBV20-1 and TRBJ1-1, with D perhaps matching TRBD1 (5 bases). CDR1 is DFQATT, CDR2 SNEGSKA, per germline (reference sequence). This CDR3 is built from 12 residues. The V gene lost 4 bases and the J gene lost 1 base, with 7 bases spanning the gap.

This rearrangement joins TRBV6-1 to TRBJ2-7; TRBD2 is a possible D gene (5 bases). Trimming shortened V by 5 bases and J by 5 bases, and 13 bases separated the two germline ends. Germline V gene data show CDR1 as MNHNS and CDR2 as SASEGT. The CDR3 has 13 residues. CDR3: CASSPPGSNEQYF. The CDR3 region has the DNA TGTGCCAGCAGTCCCCCGGGGAGCAACGAGCAGTACTTC.

This clonotype was recorded at least ten times. This rearrangement joins TRBV30 to TRBJ1-1, with TRBD1 matching 7 bases. This CDR3 comprises 11 residues. After removal of 4 bases from V and 5 bases from J, the junction contained 1 base not matched to a gene. Per germline, CDR1 GTSNPN and CDR2 SVGIG (reference sequence). The CDR3 loop reads CAWNRGTEAFF. The DNA for the CDR3 is TGTGCCTGGAACAGGGGTACTGAAGCTTTCTTT. The whole variable domain, remainder taken from reference TRBV30 and TRBJ1-1, is SQTIHQWPATLVQPVGSPLSLECTVEGTSNPNLYWYRQAAGRGLQLLFYSVGIGQISSEVPQNLSASRPQDRQFILSSKKLLLSDSGFYLCAWNRGTEAFFGQGTRLTVV.

This clonotype was seen many times. The CDR3, as DNA: TGTGCCAGCAACAAACCCGGGCTAGCGGAAGAGACCCAGTACTTC. Its translation: CASNKPGLAEETQYF. The chain has TRBV28 and TRBJ2-5; 7 nucleotides match TRBD2. The trim removed 7 bases at V and 3 bases at J, leaving 11 bases unmatched. The CDR3 spans 15 residues. The germline CDR1 and CDR2 sequences are MDHEN and SYDVKM.